The 17 T cell receptor beta chains below were found in one sample sequenced in a study of blood T cell repertoires in COVID-19. Profiling relied on immunoSEQ multiplex PCR, and the TCRdb table lists in-frame clones only, not all of them. Of a few hundred thousand clones in the sample, nearly 90% were seen once. Sequencing was carried out using peripheral blood. These receptor sequences come from a woman in her 40s who had recovered from COVID-19.

The chain employs TRBV3-1 (or the pseudogene TRBV3-2) and TRBJ1-2; 11 bases match TRBD1. The V gene's germline CDR1 is LGHDT and CDR2 YNNKEL (reference sequence). The junction had 6 bases not matched to a gene; V was cut back by 2 bases and J by 4 bases. CDR3 size: 16 residues. This CDR3 reads CASSQLRTGGAYGYTF. Here the CDR3 DNA reads TGTGCCAGCAGCCAACTTAGGACAGGGGGCGCCTATGGCTACACCTTC.

The genes are TRBV5-8 and TRBJ2-1, with 9 nucleotides matching TRBD2. The CDR3 runs to 15 residues. Per germline, CDR1 SGHTS and CDR2 YDEGEE. J lost 8 bases, V lost 6 bases, and 12 bases had no gene match. CDR3 nucleotides: TGTGCCAGCATCAAGGGGACTAGCCTAGGGTATGAGCAGTTCTTC. This codes for CASIKGTSLGYEQFF.

J is TRBJ1-2 and V is TRBV24-1; 9 bases are shared with TRBD1. In germline, CDR1 is KGHDR, CDR2 SFDVKD. The J segment lost 7 bases and the V segment lost 7 bases, leaving 21 bases of the junction unmatched. The CDR3 extends over 18 amino acids. In nucleotides, the CDR3 is TGTGCCACCAGGGGGTGGATCGGCAGGACAGGGGAATTCGCTGGCTACACCTTC. Translation: CATRGWIGRTGEFAGYTF.

The J gene is TRBJ1-1, the V gene TRBV28; possible D gene TRBD1, 5 bases. Germline V lookup: CDR1 MDHEN, CDR2 SYDVKM. The CDR3 extends over 11 amino acids. The CDR3 region has the DNA TGTGCGGGGCAGGGCAACACTGAAGCTTTCTTT. Translating gives CAGQGNTEAFF. Combining the CDR3 with reference TRBV28 and TRBJ1-1 gives the whole variable domain DVKVTQSSRYLVKRTGEKVFLECVQDMDHENMFWYRQDPGLGLRLIYFSYDVKMKEKGDIPEGYSVSREKKERFSLILESASTNQTSMYLCAGQGNTEAFFGQGTRLTVV.

V usage is TRBV6-5 and J usage is TRBJ2-2; 7 bases line up with TRBD2. Germline trimming cut 3 bases from V and 8 bases from J; bases unmatched to any gene: 6. The germline CDR1 and CDR2 sequences are MNHEY and SVGAGI. This CDR3 is 14 amino acids long. CDR3 in DNA: TGTGCCAGCAGTTATCTAGCGGCCCAGGGGGAGCTGTTTTTT. Translating gives CASSYLAAQGELFF.

This clone was observed a single time. The chain employs TRBV3-1 (or the pseudogene TRBV3-2) and TRBJ2-5; a possible D gene is TRBD2 (5 bases). With 0 bases removed from V and 5 bases from J, the gap between germline ends came to 16 bases. The CDR3 is 16 residues long. Germline loops: CDR1 LGHDT, CDR2 YNNKEL (reference sequence). The CDR3 loop is CASSQEDARRAETQYF. CDR3 DNA sequence: TGTGCCAGCAGCCAAGAAGACGCTAGGCGGGCGGAGACCCAGTACTTC.

CDR3 sequence: CASRDSPGNTIYF. The CDR3 DNA reads TGTGCCAGCAGAGACAGTCCTGGAAACACCATATATTTT. V and J are TRBV28 and TRBJ1-3, with a weak D call TRBD1 (5 bases). The CDR3 has 13 residues. Germline V CDR1 and CDR2: MDHEN, SYDVKM. V was trimmed by 6 bases and J by 2 bases, leaving 8 bases between them.

The chain is built from TRBV19 and TRBJ2-7; D is unresolved. Per germline, CDR1 LNHDA and CDR2 SQIVND (reference sequence). V lost 0 bases and J 2 bases, leaving 8 bases between the germline ends. The CDR3 sequence is 14 residues long. In nucleotides, the CDR3 is TGTGCCAGTAGTATAGATTCCTTCGCCTACGAGCAGTACTTC. Protein sequence: CASSIDSFAYEQYF.

V gene TRBV5-4 combines with J gene TRBJ2-1, with TRBD2 matching 8 bases. This CDR3 comprises 15 residues. After removal of 4 bases from V and 7 bases from J, the junction contained 10 bases not matched to a gene. Per the germline V gene, CDR1 is SGHNT and CDR2 is YYREEE (reference sequence). CDR3 sequence (DNA): TGTGCCAGCAGCCTTAGGAGCGGGAGCGGGAATGAGCAGTTCTTC. This translates into CASSLRSGSGNEQFF. The full variable domain, rest sourced from reference TRBV5-4 and TRBJ2-1, is ETGVTQSPTHLIKTRGQQVTLRCSSQSGHNTVSWYQQALGQGPQFIFQYYREEENGRGNFPPRFSGLQFPNYSSELNVNALELDDSALYLCASSLRSGSGNEQFFGPGTRLTVL.

The chain employs TRBV6-1 and TRBJ1-1; 7 bases fit TRBD1. Germline V gene data show CDR1 as MNHNS and CDR2 as SASEGT. The CDR3 has 14 amino acids. The V segment lost 3 bases and the J segment 1 base; nucleotides outside the gene matches: 2. CDR3 in DNA: TGTGCCAGCAGTGATCAGGGGGGGAACACTGAAGCTTTCTTT. Its protein is CASSDQGGNTEAFF.

The V and J genes are TRBV2 and TRBJ2-1, with D possibly TRBD2 on 5 matching bases. This CDR3 has 13 amino acids. Germline V CDR1 and CDR2: SNHLY, FYNNEI. V was clipped by 6 bases and J by 4 bases, with 10 bases between them. CDR3 bases: TGTGCCAGCAGGTGGGAGAGTTACAATGAGCAGTTCTTC. Its translation: CASRWESYNEQFF.

V and J are TRBV20-1 and TRBJ2-2, with D perhaps matching TRBD2 (5 bases). Trimming left V 3 bases short and J 4 bases short, with 15 bases between. The CDR3 spans 15 residues. Looked up from germline, CDR1 is DFQATT and CDR2 is SNEGSKA (reference sequence). The CDR3 sequence: CSASPFLAGTGELFF. In DNA, the CDR3 is TGCAGTGCTAGTCCTTTTCTAGCAGGCACCGGGGAGCTGTTTTTT.

The count of this clone is one. This chain joins TRBV4-3 and TRBJ2-7; 8 bases map to TRBD2. Per germline, CDR1 LGHNA and CDR2 YSLEER. The CDR3 runs 17 residues. With V trimmed by 6 bases and J by 0 bases, 13 bases remained unmatched. Here the CDR3 DNA reads TGCGCCAGCAGGTGGCTTAGCGGGACGGTCAGCTCCTACGAGCAGTACGTC. It is translated as CASRWLSGTVSSYEQYV.

The chain is built from TRBV6-2 or TRBV6-3 and TRBJ2-7, with no clear D. Trimming left V 6 bases short and J 6 bases short, with 15 bases between. This CDR3 is built from 13 residues. In germline, CDR1 is MNHEY, CDR2 SVGEGT. As DNA, the CDR3 is TGTGCCAGCAGCGGGTCCTCGTCGGGCGAGCAGTACGTC. It yields the protein CASSGSSSGEQYV.

The chain employs TRBV14 and TRBJ2-5; D gene uncertain. The CDR3 has 16 residues. Deletions cut 5 bases from V and 1 base from J, with 17 bases between. Per germline, CDR1 SGHDN and CDR2 FVKESK. The CDR3, as DNA: TGTGCCAGCAGCGACACGTATGCTCTGGTCCAAGAGACCCAGTACTTC. It specifies CASSDTYALVQETQYF.

The genes are TRBV6-4 and TRBJ1-5; 7 nucleotides match TRBD1. V dropped 10 bases and J dropped 2; count of bases not matched to a gene: 8. Germline V lookup: CDR1 MRHNA, CDR2 SNTAGT. This CDR3 spans 14 amino acids. CDR3 nucleotides: TGTGCCACCTATGGACAGGCCTGCAATCAGCCCCAGCATTTT. Translated, it gives CATYGQACNQPQHF.

In this sample, this clone turned up a few times. The V and J genes are TRBV6-2 or TRBV6-3 and TRBJ1-6; TRBD1 aligns across 8 bases. There are 14 residues in the CDR3. Germline V gives CDR1 MNHEY, CDR2 SVGEGT. Trimming cost V 5 bases and J 7 bases; bases outside gene matches: 4. The CDR3 region has the DNA TGTGCCAGCAGTGCAGGGGGCAACAATTCACCCCTCCACTTT. It specifies CASSAGGNNSPLHF.